These 25 T cell receptor beta chains originate from one sample sequenced in a study of blood T cell repertoires in COVID-19. Sequencing was performed with immunoSEQ multiplex PCR; in TCRdb, only in-frame clones are kept and a portion is missing. The table lists about 82,000 clones, about 74% of them singletons, with roughly 2.6% in the top ten. What was sequenced was peripheral blood. These receptors were collected from a human donor with acute or convalescent COVID-19. The donor label of this sample is uncertain.

The chain has TRBV6-5 and TRBJ2-1; 7 nucleotides agree with TRBD2. V trimming: 7 bases; J trimming: 9 bases; junction bases outside the gene matches: 6. CDR1 and CDR2 from the germline V gene are MNHEY and SVGAGI. The CDR3 extends over 12 amino acids. CDR3 amino acids: CASKLAAGEQFF. The CDR3 coding sequence is TGTGCCAGCAAGCTAGCGGCGGGTGAGCAGTTCTTC.

The chain joins TRBV6-6 to TRBJ2-7; D possibly corresponds to TRBD1 (5 bases). Deletions cut 8 bases from V and 4 bases from J, with 15 bases between. This CDR3 spans 13 amino acids. From germline, CDR1 is MNHNY and CDR2 SVGAGI (reference sequence). The CDR3 DNA is TGTGCCAGCTGCCATAACACAGGATACGAGCAGTACGTC. Amino acid sequence: CASCHNTGYEQYV.

CDR3 sequence: CAHRGTYEQYF. The CDR3 DNA sequence: TGTGCCCACCGGGGGACCTACGAGCAGTACTTC. The V call is TRBV30, the J call TRBJ2-7; perhaps TRBD2 as D (6 bases). V lost 8 bases and J lost 2, with 10 bases in between. The germline V gene has CDR1 GTSNPN and CDR2 SVGIG (reference sequence). The CDR3 covers 11 residues.

CDR3: CASSFPLSGTGPLFGNEQFF. The CDR3 DNA reads as TGTGCCAGCAGTTTCCCGCTATCCGGGACAGGTCCCCTCTTCGGGAATGAGCAGTTCTTC. The genes are TRBV28 and TRBJ2-1, with TRBD1 matching over 8 bases. The CDR3 is 20 amino acids. Trimming at V came to 3 bases and at J to 7 bases, leaving 23 bases not matched to a gene. Germline V gives CDR1 MDHEN, CDR2 SYDVKM.

This clone was detected a few times. CDR3 nucleotides: TGTGCCAGCAGTTACTTTTCGGGTAGCGGGGGTTACAATGAGCAGTTCTTC. It codes for CASSYFSGSGGYNEQFF. This sequence joins TRBV6-2 or TRBV6-3 and TRBJ2-1, with 9 nucleotides matching TRBD2. The CDR3 covers 17 residues. Per the germline V gene, CDR1 is MNHEY and CDR2 is SVGEGT. V was pared by 1 base and J by 4 bases, with 8 bases of the junction left unmatched.

V is TRBV28 and J is TRBJ1-6; D unresolved. Trimming left V 8 bases short and J 6 bases short, with 11 bases between. This CDR3 is built from 13 residues. Germline lookup yields CDR1 MDHEN and CDR2 SYDVKM. The CDR3 DNA is TGTGCCAGCTATCGGCAGGCTAATTCACCCCTCCACTTT. Protein sequence: CASYRQANSPLHF.

This clone was found once. The chain couples TRBV5-1 to TRBJ1-3, with 9 bases lining up with TRBD1. J was trimmed by 6 bases and V by 4 bases; bases with no gene match: 5. This CDR3 spans 14 amino acids. The germline V gene encodes CDR1 SGHRS and CDR2 YFSETQ. The chain's CDR3 is CASSTTGGENTIYF. The DNA for the CDR3 is TGCGCCAGCAGCACGACAGGGGGGGAAAACACCATATATTTT.

The V gene is TRBV19, the J gene TRBJ2-2; TRBD2 matches 8 bases. Germline assignment: CDR1 LNHDA and CDR2 SQIVND (reference sequence). V lost 8 bases and J lost 4; bases outside the gene matches: 9. CDR3 size: 15 residues. The CDR3 spells CASWSGRGTTGELFF. In DNA, the CDR3 is TGTGCCAGTTGGAGCGGGAGAGGGACCACCGGGGAGCTGTTTTTT.

This clone was seen once. This chain connects TRBV15 to TRBJ1-6, with D possibly TRBD1 on 5 matching bases. The CDR3 has 17 residues. Trimming took off 3 bases at V and 0 bases at J, with 12 bases between the two ends. The germline V gene has CDR1 LNHNV and CDR2 YYDKDF (reference sequence). CDR3 DNA: TGTGCCACCAGCAGCACCGACAGCAGCTCCTATAATTCACCCCTCCACTTT. Translated: CATSSTDSSSYNSPLHF.

The rearrangement joins TRBV7-8 to TRBJ1-1; unclear D gene. CDR1 is SGHVS and CDR2 is FQNEAQ in the germline V gene. CDR3 length: 13 amino acids. Between the trimmed V and J ends, which lost 5 bases and 1 base, there was a span of 8 bases. The CDR3 loop reads CASSTTQNTEAFF. CDR3 DNA: TGTGCCAGCAGCACCACACAGAACACTGAAGCTTTCTTT.

This rearrangement joins TRBV5-1 to TRBJ2-2, with a possible D match to TRBD1 (6 bases). V was clipped by 4 bases and J by 2 bases, with 12 bases between them. The CDR3 extends over 15 amino acids. The germline V gene has CDR1 SGHRS and CDR2 YFSETQ. This CDR3 is CASSQGHTNTGELFF. CDR3 DNA sequence: TGCGCCAGCAGCCAGGGGCATACAAACACCGGGGAGCTGTTTTTT.

The chain joins TRBV6-6 to TRBJ1-6; D gene ambiguous. This CDR3 comprises 13 residues. Trimming cost V 7 bases and J 10 bases, with 14 bases left between them. The germline V gene encodes CDR1 MNHNY and CDR2 SVGAGI (reference sequence). The DNA of the CDR3 is TGTGCCAGCATCAGAGGTGTCGACTCACCCCTCCACTTT. Protein product: CASIRGVDSPLHF.

This sequence joins TRBV19 and TRBJ2-1; D possibly corresponds to TRBD2 (6 bases). Germline CDR1 LNHDA, CDR2 SQIVND (reference sequence). CDR3 length: 14 residues. The V and J ends lost 4 bases and 5 bases respectively, with 12 bases between them. For the CDR3, the DNA is TGTGCCAGTAGTAGGCTAGCGAACGACAATGAGCAGTTCTTC. Protein: CASSRLANDNEQFF.

V is TRBV5-1 and J is TRBJ2-2; TRBD2 matches 9 bases. V gave up 0 bases and J gave up 6 bases; unmatched junction bases: 6. The germline CDR1 and CDR2 sequences are SGHRS and YFSETQ. This CDR3 is 16 amino acids long. DNA for the CDR3: TGCGCCAGCAGCTTGGACGGCGGGAGGGCCTCCGGGGAGCTGTTTTTT. It translates to CASSLDGGRASGELFF.

The chain joins TRBV7-2 to TRBJ2-6; D gene uncertain. With 0 bases removed from V and 0 bases from J, the gap between germline ends came to 6 bases. CDR3 length: 16 residues. Germline V lookup: CDR1 SGHTA, CDR2 FQGNSA. In DNA form, the CDR3 reads TGTGCCAGCAGCTTAGCGCTAGTCTCTGGGGCCAACGTCCTGACTTTC. Protein: CASSLALVSGANVLTF.

The chain has TRBV5-8 and TRBJ1-1; tentatively, D is TRBD1 (6 bases). Germline CDR1 and CDR2: SGHTS and YDEGEE. Trimming stripped 4 bases from V and 1 base from J, with 17 bases between. This CDR3 has 16 residues. For the CDR3, the DNA is TGTGCCAGCAGCCCCTCCCCCGGGACACCGAACACTGAAGCTTTCTTT. This gives the protein CASSPSPGTPNTEAFF.

The V gene is TRBV7-9, the J gene TRBJ2-1, with 16 bases aligning to TRBD2. The V gene end was trimmed by 3 bases and the J gene end by 4 bases; junction bases not matched to a gene: 3. Germline-derived CDR1 and CDR2 are SEHNR and FQNEAQ (reference sequence). This CDR3 comprises 17 residues. CDR3 nucleotide sequence: TGTGCCAGCAGCTTGGGGACTAGCGGGAGGGCTTACAATGAGCAGTTCTTC. The encoded protein is CASSLGTSGRAYNEQFF.

The V gene is TRBV13, the J gene TRBJ2-1, with 14 bases aligning to TRBD2. This CDR3 comprises 14 residues. The junction had 5 bases not matched to a gene; V was cut back by 5 bases and J by 11 bases. The germline V gene encodes CDR1 PRHDT and CDR2 FYEKMQ (reference sequence). In DNA form, the CDR3 reads TGTGCCAGCAGCACCGGGACTAGCGGGAGTCAGCAGTTCTTC. The encoded protein is CASSTGTSGSQQFF.

The V and J genes are TRBV7-7 and TRBJ2-1; 11 bases match TRBD2. V was clipped by 5 bases and J by 4 bases; unmatched bases: 4. This CDR3 is 15 amino acids long. From germline, CDR1 is SSHAT and CDR2 FNYEAQ (reference sequence). The CDR3 DNA reads TGTGCCAGCAGCAAGGGACTAGCGGAGTACAATGAGCAGTTCTTC. Amino acid sequence: CASSKGLAEYNEQFF.

This chain links TRBV10-2 with TRBJ2-4, with 10 nucleotides matching TRBD1. The CDR3 extends over 14 amino acids. With V trimmed by 6 bases and J by 6 bases, 5 bases remained unmatched. Germline V gives CDR1 WSHSY, CDR2 SAAADI. Here the CDR3 DNA reads TGCGCCAGCAGCGACAGGGGGCCTGTAAACATTCAGTACTTC. Translation: CASSDRGPVNIQYF.

As to this clone: Other DNA sequences within the sample encode an identical CDR3. This chain connects TRBV6-2 or TRBV6-3 to TRBJ2-3, with D tentatively TRBD2 (6 bases). The CDR3 has 15 amino acids. Germline CDR1 MNHEY, CDR2 SVGEGT. V was clipped by 0 bases and J by 3 bases, with 10 bases between them. CDR3 region: CASSYSAGRTDTQYF. The CDR3 DNA is TGTGCCAGCAGTTACTCGGCGGGGAGGACAGATACGCAGTATTTT.

The J gene is TRBJ1-2, the V gene TRBV28; 9 bases are shared with TRBD1. CDR3 size: 16 residues. Looked up from germline, CDR1 is MDHEN and CDR2 is SYDVKM. With 3 bases clipped from V and 5 bases from J, the junction kept 10 bases outside the gene matches. The CDR3 spells CASSFPLGTGTYGYTF. The CDR3 DNA follows: TGTGCCAGCAGTTTCCCTCTTGGGACAGGGACTTATGGCTACACCTTC.

The sample holds one count of this clone. The chain recombines TRBV7-9 with TRBJ2-2; tentatively, D is TRBD1 (5 bases). Trimming removed 6 bases from V and 4 bases from J, with 18 bases in between. CDR1 and CDR2 (germline): SEHNR, FQNEAQ (reference sequence). This CDR3 has 16 amino acids. The CDR3 loop reads CASRPKFRVSTGELFF. CDR3 DNA: TGTGCCAGCAGACCGAAATTCAGGGTTTCCACCGGGGAGCTGTTTTTT.

This clone has just a few counts. The chain uses TRBV5-4 and TRBJ1-6; D is ambiguous. The CDR3 length is 15 residues. CDR1 SGHNT and CDR2 YYREEE come from the germline V gene (reference sequence). Trimming stripped 4 bases from V and 8 bases from J, with 16 bases between. CDR3 region: CASSLGGRVDSPLHF. The CDR3 nucleotides are TGTGCCAGCAGCCTGGGAGGGAGGGTAGATTCACCCCTCCACTTT.

V usage is TRBV5-1 and J usage is TRBJ2-1, with TRBD1 matching 10 bases. The CDR3 loop spans 15 amino acids. CDR1 and CDR2 from the germline V gene are SGHRS and YFSETQ. V was pared by 4 bases and J by 2 bases, with 3 bases of the junction left unmatched. For the CDR3, the DNA is TGCGCCAGCAGCGACGGGACAGGGGCCTACAATGAGCAGTTCTTC. Its translation is CASSDGTGAYNEQFF.